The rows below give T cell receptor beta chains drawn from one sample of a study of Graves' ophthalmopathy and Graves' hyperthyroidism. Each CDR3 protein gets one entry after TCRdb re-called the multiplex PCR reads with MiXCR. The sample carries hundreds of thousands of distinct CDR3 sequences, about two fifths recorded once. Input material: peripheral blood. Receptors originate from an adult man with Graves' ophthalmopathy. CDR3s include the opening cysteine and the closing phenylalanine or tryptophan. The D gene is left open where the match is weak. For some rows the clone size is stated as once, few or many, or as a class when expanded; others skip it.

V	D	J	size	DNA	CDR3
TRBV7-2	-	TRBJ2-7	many	TGTGCCAGCAGCTTAGACCCGAGCTCCTACGAGCAGTACTTC	CASSLDPSSYEQYF
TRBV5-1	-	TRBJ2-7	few	TGCGCCAGCAGCCGACTCCCCAGGCCATTCTCCTACGAGCAGTACTTC	CASSRLPRPFSYEQYF
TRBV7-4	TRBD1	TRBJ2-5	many	TGTGCCAGCAGCTCCCGACAGGGCAGAGAGACCCAGTACTTC	CASSSRQGRETQYF
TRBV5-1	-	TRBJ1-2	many	TGCGCCAGCAGCAGGGAGGGACCGAACTATGGCTACACCTTC	CASSREGPNYGYTF
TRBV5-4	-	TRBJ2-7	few	TGTGCCAGCAGTCTCACCGGGACACCTTCAGGCGAGCAGTACTTC	CASSLTGTPSGEQYF
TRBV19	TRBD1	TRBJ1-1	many	TGTGCCAGTAGTATACAGGGGGTCAGCACTGAAGCTTTCTTT	CASSIQGVSTEAFF
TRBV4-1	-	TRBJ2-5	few	TGCGCCAGCAGCCAAGTGTGGCGGCGGGACCATGGTCGTCAAGAGACCCAGTACTTC	CASSQVWRRDHGRQETQYF
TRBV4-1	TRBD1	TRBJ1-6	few	TGCGCCAGCAGCCAAGATCCCCCAGGGGGCACTTCACCCCTCCACTTT	CASSQDPPGGTSPLHF
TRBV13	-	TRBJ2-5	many	TGTGCCAGCAGCCCTCGGGACGCCCAAGAGACCCAGTACTTC	CASSPRDAQETQYF
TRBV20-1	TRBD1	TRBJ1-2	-	TGCAGTGCCAGCAGTGGACAGGGTTTGCACTATGGCTACACCTTC	CSASSGQGLHYGYTF
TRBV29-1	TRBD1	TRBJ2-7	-	TGCAGCGTCGCACCCCAACCGGGACAGGAGGGTAATGAGCAGTACTTC	CSVAPQPGQEGNEQYF
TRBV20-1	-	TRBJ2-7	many	TGCAGTGCCAGATCGACGGCGAACTACGAGCAGTACTTC	CSARSTANYEQYF
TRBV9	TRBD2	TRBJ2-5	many	TGTGCCAGCAGCGCCCCGGGACTAGCGGTAGGGACCCAGTACTTC	CASSAPGLAVGTQYF
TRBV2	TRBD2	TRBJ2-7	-	TGTGCCAGCAGTGAAGGGTTAGCGGGGGACTCCTACGAGCAGTACTTC	CASSEGLAGDSYEQYF
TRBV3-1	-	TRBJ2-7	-	TGTGCCAGCAGCCAAGATATCCTAGCGACCTACGAGCAGTACTTC	CASSQDILATYEQYF